This T cell receptor beta chain was identified during a study of cytomegalovirus exposure and HLA in healthy donors. Study-level points and caveats: Most TCR beta V segments were productive about 87% or about 30% of the time in an earlier analysis. TCR beta chains associated with HLA were, in a later analysis, more clonally expanded than equally common others. Later analysis identified a missense DCLRE1C variant that was linked to TCR beta V- and J-gene trimming.

Turning to this clone: Its matching antigen is unknown.

The length of the CDR3 is 15 residues. Germline V lookup: CDR1 SGHNT, CDR2 YENEEA. Unmatched junction bases numbered 3, after V lost 4 bases and J lost 5 bases. 13 Jbeta primers and 60 Vbeta primers were used for the PCR. Some clones are missing from TCRdb's copy, which holds only in-frame ones; the method was immunoSEQ multiplex PCR. This sample's table reports some 180,000 clones. Sequenced input: PBMCs. The chain uses TRBV11-3 and TRBJ1-6; 9 nucleotides agree with TRBD1. The receptor's source is a man in his thirties or forties in good health and CMV-seronegative. The CDR3 is CASSSDRGDNSPLHF. CDR3 DNA sequence: TGTGCCAGCAGCTCGGACAGGGGTGATAATTCACCCCTCCACTTT.